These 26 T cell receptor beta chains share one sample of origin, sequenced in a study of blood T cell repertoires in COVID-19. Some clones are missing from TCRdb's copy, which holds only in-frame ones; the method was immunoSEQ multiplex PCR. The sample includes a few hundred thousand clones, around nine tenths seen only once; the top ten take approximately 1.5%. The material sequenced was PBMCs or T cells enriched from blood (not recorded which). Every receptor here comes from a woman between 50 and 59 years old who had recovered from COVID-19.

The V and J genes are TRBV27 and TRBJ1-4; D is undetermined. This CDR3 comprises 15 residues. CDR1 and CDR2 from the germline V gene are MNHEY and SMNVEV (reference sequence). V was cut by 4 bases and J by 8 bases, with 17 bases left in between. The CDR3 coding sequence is TGTGCCAGCAGTTCAGATACCGGGTATCGGGAAAAACTGTTTTTT. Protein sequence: CASSSDTGYREKLFF.

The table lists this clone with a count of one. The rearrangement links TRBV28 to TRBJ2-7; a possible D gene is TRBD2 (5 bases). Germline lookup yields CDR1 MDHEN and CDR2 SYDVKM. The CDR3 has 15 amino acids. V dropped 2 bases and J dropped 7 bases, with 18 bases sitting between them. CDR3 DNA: TGTGCCAGCAGTTTACGTGGACTGGCGAGGAGGGAGCAGTACTTC. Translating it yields CASSLRGLARREQYF.

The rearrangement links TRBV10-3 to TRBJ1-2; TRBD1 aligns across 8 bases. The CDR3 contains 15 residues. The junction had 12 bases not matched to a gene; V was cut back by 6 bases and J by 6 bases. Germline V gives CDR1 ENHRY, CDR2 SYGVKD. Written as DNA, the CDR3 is TGTGCCATCAGGCCCGACCTAGGACAGGGCGATGGCTACACCTTC. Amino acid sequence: CAIRPDLGQGDGYTF.

The CDR3 DNA reads TGTGCCTGCACTAAAGGGGGTAATTCACCCCTCCACTTT. As protein: CACTKGGNSPLHF. This sequence joins TRBV12-3 or TRBV12-4 and TRBJ1-6; TRBD1 is a possible D gene (6 bases). The germline V and J ends were trimmed by 11 bases and 6 bases, with 14 bases remaining between them. This CDR3 is 13 amino acids long.

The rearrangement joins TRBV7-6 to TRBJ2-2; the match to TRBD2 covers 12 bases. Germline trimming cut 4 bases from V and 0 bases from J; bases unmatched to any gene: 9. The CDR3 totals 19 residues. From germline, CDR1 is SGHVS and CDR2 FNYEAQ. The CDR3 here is CASSSGTSGFATNTGELFF. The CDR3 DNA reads TGTGCCAGCAGCTCCGGGACTAGCGGGTTTGCTACGAACACCGGGGAGCTGTTTTTT.

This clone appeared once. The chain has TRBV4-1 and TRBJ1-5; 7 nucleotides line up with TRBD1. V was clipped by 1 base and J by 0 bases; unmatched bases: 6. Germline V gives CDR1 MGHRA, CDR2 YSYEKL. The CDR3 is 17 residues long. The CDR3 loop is CASSQGLGTVSNQPQHF. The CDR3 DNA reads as TGCGCCAGCAGCCAAGGCTTGGGGACAGTTAGCAATCAGCCCCAGCATTTT.

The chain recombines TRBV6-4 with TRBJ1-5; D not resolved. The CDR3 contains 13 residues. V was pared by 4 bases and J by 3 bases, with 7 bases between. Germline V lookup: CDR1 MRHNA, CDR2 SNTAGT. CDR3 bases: TGTGCCAGCAGTGTTCAGGTCAATCAGCCCCAGCATTTT. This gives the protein CASSVQVNQPQHF.

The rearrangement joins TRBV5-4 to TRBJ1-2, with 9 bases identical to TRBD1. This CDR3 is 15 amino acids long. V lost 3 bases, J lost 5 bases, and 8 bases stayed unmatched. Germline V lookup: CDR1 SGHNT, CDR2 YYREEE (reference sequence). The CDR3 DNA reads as TGTGCCAGCAGCTCCTCCGGGACAGGGTCATATGGCTACACCTTC. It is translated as CASSSSGTGSYGYTF.

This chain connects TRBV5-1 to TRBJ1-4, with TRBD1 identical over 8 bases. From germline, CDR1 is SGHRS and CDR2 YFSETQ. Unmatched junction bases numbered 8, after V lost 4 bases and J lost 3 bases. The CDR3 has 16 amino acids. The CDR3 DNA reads TGCGCCAGCAGCGCTGGACAGGGAACGCCTAATGAAAAACTGTTTTTT. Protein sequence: CASSAGQGTPNEKLFF.

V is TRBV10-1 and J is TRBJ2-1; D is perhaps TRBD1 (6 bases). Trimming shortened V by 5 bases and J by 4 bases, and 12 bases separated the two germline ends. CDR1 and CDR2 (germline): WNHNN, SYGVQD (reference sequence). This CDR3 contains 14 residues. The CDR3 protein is CASSKRQDYNEQFF. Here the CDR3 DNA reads TGCGCCAGCAGTAAAAGACAGGATTACAATGAGCAGTTCTTC.

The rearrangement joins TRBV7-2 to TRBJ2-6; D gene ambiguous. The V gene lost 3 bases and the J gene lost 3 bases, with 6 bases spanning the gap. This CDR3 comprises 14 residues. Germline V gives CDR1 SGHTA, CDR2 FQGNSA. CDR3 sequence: CASSFPGGANVLTF. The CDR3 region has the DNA TGTGCCAGCAGCTTCCCAGGTGGGGCCAACGTCCTGACTTTC.

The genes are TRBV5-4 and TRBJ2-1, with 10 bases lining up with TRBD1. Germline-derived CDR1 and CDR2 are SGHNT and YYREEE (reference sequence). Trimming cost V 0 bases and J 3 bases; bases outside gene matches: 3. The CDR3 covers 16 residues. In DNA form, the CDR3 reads TGTGCCAGCAGCTTGGCGACAGGGGGCCGCTACAATGAGCAGTTCTTC. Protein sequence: CASSLATGGRYNEQFF.

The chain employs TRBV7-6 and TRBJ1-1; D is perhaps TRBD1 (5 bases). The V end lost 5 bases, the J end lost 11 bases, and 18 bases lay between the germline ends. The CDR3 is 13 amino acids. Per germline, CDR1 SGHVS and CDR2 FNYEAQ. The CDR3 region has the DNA TGTGCCAGCAGCCCCGGACGGCTTAAGGGGGCTTTCTTT. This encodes CASSPGRLKGAFF.

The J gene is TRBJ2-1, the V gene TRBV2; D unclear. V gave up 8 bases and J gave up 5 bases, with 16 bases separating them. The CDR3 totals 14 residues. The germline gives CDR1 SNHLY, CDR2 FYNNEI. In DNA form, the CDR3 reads TGTGCCAGCCCCGGAGTTCCAAACAACAATGAGCAGTTCTTC. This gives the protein CASPGVPNNNEQFF.

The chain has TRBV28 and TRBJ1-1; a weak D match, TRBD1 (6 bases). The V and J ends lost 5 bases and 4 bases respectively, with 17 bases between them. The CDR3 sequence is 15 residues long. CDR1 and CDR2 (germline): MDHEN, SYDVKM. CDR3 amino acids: CASSPGGGISTEAFF. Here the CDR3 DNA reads TGTGCCAGCAGTCCGGGGGGGGGCATTAGCACTGAAGCTTTCTTT.

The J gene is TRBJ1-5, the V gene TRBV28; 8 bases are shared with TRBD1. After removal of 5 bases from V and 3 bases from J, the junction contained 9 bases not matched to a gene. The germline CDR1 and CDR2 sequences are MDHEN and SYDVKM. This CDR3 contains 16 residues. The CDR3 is CASSRSTGVDNQPQHF. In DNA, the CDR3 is TGTGCCAGCAGTAGATCGACAGGGGTTGACAATCAGCCCCAGCATTTT.

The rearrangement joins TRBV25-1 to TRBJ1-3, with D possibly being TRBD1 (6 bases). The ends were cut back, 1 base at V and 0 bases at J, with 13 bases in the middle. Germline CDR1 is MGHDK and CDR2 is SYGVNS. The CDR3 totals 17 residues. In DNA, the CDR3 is TGTGCCAGCAGTGAATCGCGAGGGACAAGCTCTGGAAACACCATATATTTT. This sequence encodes CASSESRGTSSGNTIYF.

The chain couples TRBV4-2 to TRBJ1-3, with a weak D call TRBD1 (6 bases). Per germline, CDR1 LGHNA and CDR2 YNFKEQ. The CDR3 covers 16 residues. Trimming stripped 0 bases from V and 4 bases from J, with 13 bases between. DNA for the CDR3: TGTGCCAGCAGCCAAGATCGGCAGACAGGAGGAAACACCATATATTTT. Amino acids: CASSQDRQTGGNTIYF.

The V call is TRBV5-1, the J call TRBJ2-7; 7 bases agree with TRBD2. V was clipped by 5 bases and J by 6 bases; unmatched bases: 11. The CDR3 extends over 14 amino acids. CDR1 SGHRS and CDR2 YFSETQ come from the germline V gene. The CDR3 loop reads CASSNKTSFPEQYF. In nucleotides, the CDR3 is TGCGCCAGCAGTAACAAGACTAGCTTCCCCGAGCAGTACTTC.

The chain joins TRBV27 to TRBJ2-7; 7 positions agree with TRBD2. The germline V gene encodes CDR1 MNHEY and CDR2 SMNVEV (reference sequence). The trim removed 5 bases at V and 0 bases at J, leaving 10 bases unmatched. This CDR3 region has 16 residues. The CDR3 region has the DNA TGTGCCAGCAGTCTCCAATCGGGCGGGAGCTCCTACGAGCAGTACTTC. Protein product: CASSLQSGGSSYEQYF.

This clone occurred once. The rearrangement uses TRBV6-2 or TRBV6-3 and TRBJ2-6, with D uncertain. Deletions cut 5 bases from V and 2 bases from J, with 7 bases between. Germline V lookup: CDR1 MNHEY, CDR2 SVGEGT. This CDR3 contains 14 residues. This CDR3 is CASSPGAGANVLTF. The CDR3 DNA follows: TGTGCCAGCAGTCCCGGAGCTGGGGCCAACGTCCTGACTTTC.

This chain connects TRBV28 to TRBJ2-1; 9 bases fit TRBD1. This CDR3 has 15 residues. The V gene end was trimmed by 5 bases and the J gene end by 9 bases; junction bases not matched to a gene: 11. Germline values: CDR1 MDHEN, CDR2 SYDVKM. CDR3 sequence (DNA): TGTGCCAGCAGTCTTCCGGGACAGGGAGAGCTTGAGCAGTTCTTC. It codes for CASSLPGQGELEQFF.

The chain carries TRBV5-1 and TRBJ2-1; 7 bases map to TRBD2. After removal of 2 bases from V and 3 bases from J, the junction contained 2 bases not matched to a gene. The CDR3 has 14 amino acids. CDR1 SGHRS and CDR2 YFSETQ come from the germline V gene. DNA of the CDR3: TGCGCCAGCAGCTTACCTAGCGGCTACAATGAGCAGTTCTTC. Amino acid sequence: CASSLPSGYNEQFF.

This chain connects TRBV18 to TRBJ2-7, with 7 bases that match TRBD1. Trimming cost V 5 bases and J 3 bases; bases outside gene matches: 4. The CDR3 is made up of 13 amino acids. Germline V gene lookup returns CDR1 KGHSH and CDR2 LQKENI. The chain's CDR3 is CASSDGTDYEQYF. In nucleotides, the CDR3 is TGTGCCAGCTCAGACGGGACAGACTACGAGCAGTACTTC.

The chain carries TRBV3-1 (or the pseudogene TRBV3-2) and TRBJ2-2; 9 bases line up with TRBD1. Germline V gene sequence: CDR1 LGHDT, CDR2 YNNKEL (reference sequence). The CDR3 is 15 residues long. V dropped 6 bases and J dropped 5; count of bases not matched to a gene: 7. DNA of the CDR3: TGTGCCAGCAGGCACAGGGGGCGAAGGACCGGGGAGCTGTTTTTT. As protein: CASRHRGRRTGELFF.

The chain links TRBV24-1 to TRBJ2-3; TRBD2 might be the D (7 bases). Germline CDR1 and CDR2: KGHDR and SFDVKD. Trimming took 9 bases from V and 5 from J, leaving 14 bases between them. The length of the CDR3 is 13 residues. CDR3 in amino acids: CATGAGAKDTQYF. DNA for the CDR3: TGTGCCACCGGGGCGGGGGCGAAAGATACGCAGTATTTT.